Each of the 30 T cell receptor beta chains below was sequenced from the same sample in a study of cytomegalovirus exposure and HLA in healthy donors. The PCR employed 60 Vbeta primers together with 13 Jbeta primers. TCRdb's table, derived via immunoSEQ multiplex PCR, lists solely in-frame clones and lacks some. The data hold 130,000 to 150,000 clones, with over 65% observed a single time. The sequencing sample was made of PBMCs. The source is a man aged 35-49 years in good health and CMV-seropositive.

This clone was seen a handful of times. The V and J genes are TRBV6-6 and TRBJ1-1; 7 bases line up with TRBD1. This CDR3 contains 13 residues. CDR1 MNHNY and CDR2 SVGAGI come from the germline V gene (reference sequence). Trimming at V came to 6 bases and at J to 6 bases, leaving 7 bases not matched to a gene. The CDR3 DNA reads TGTGCCAGCAGGCTAGGGACAGTTTCTGAAGCTTTCTTT. It yields the protein CASRLGTVSEAFF.

This chain links TRBV7-9 with TRBJ1-3; TRBD1 might be the D (6 bases). V gave up 5 bases and J gave up 6 bases, with 17 bases separating them. The CDR3 is 15 amino acids. Germline CDR1 SEHNR, CDR2 FQNEAQ (reference sequence). This CDR3 is CASSPMGQGQNTIYF. CDR3 coding DNA: TGTGCCAGCAGCCCCATGGGGCAGGGGCAAAACACCATATATTTT.

The chain employs TRBV6-1 and TRBJ1-1; a possible D gene is TRBD1 (6 bases). Trimming removed 6 bases at V and 2 bases at J, with 13 bases between. The germline gives CDR1 MNHNS, CDR2 SASEGT. The CDR3 runs 14 residues. CDR3 sequence (DNA): TGTGCCAGCAGGAGAACAGGGTTAAACACTGAAGCTTTCTTT. Encoded protein: CASRRTGLNTEAFF.

The chain is built from TRBV19 and TRBJ2-7, with 7 bases matching TRBD1. The CDR3 runs 15 residues. Germline CDR1 LNHDA, CDR2 SQIVND (reference sequence). V lost 5 bases and J lost 3; bases outside the gene matches: 10. The CDR3 DNA reads as TGTGCCAGTAGTGATCCCAGGGGGACGGACTACGAGCAGTACTTC. Translating gives CASSDPRGTDYEQYF. Supplemented by reference TRBV19 and TRBJ2-7, the full variable domain reads DGGITQSPKYLFRKEGQNVTLSCEQNLNHDAMYWYRQDPGQGLRLIYYSQIVNDFQKGDIAEGYSVSREKKESFPLTVTSAQKNPTAFYLCASSDPRGTDYEQYFGPGTRLTVT.

The rearrangement joins TRBV5-4 to TRBJ2-1, with 9 bases aligning to TRBD1. The junction had 4 bases not matched to a gene; V was cut back by 4 bases and J by 2 bases. The CDR3 spans 15 residues. The germline gives CDR1 SGHNT, CDR2 YYREEE (reference sequence). As DNA, the CDR3 is TGTGCCAGCAGCCTAGGACAGGGGACCTACAATGAGCAGTTCTTC. Protein sequence: CASSLGQGTYNEQFF.

This chain links TRBV5-1 with TRBJ2-1, with 7 bases fitting TRBD2. The ends lost 4 bases at V and 9 bases at J; junction bases unmatched: 13. The germline V gene has CDR1 SGHRS and CDR2 YFSETQ. The CDR3 loop spans 15 amino acids. In DNA form, the CDR3 reads TGCGCCAGCAGCCCGCTAGCGGCTAAAGGTGGTGAGCAGTTCTTC. Translated: CASSPLAAKGGEQFF.

The chain links TRBV18 to TRBJ2-1, with TRBD2 matching over 12 bases. The CDR3 is 15 amino acids. Germline CDR1 reads KGHSH; CDR2 reads LQKENI. J lost 7 bases, V lost 6 bases, and 7 bases had no gene match. CDR3 in amino acids: CASSVGLAGTNEQFF. The CDR3 nucleotides are TGTGCCAGCTCCGTCGGACTAGCGGGGACGAATGAGCAGTTCTTC.

The V gene is TRBV11-3, the J gene TRBJ1-1, with 7 bases aligning to TRBD1. The germline CDR1 and CDR2 sequences are SGHNT and YENEEA. CDR3 length: 14 amino acids. J lost 6 bases, V lost 5 bases, and 9 bases had no gene match. CDR3 coding DNA: TGTGCCAGCAGCCAGAGCGCGACAGGGTCTGAAGCTTTCTTT. Translation: CASSQSATGSEAFF.

The chain is built from TRBV5-1 and TRBJ1-2, with 7 bases matching TRBD1. This CDR3 region has 17 residues. V shed 0 bases and J 2 bases; nucleotides not matched to a gene: 10. Germline values: CDR1 SGHRS, CDR2 YFSETQ. The CDR3 protein is CASSLGGQAARNYGYTF. In nucleotides, the CDR3 is TGCGCCAGCAGCTTGGGAGGACAGGCGGCACGGAACTATGGCTACACCTTC.

The chain links TRBV2 to TRBJ2-1; possible D gene TRBD2, 5 bases. CDR3 size: 14 residues. Germline assignment: CDR1 SNHLY and CDR2 FYNNEI. Trimming stripped 7 bases from V and 8 bases from J, with 18 bases between. CDR3 in DNA: TGTGCCAGCACGTCCTCCCGGACTCTCGATGAGCAGTTCTTC. Amino acid sequence: CASTSSRTLDEQFF. The full variable domain, in which reference TRBV2 and TRBJ2-1 provide the parts outside the CDR3, is EPEVTQTPSHQVTQMGQEVILRCVPISNHLYFYWYRQILGQKVEFLVSFYNNEISEKSEIFDDQFSVERPDGSNFTLKIRSTKLEDSAMYFCASTSSRTLDEQFFGPGTRLTVL.

This clone has at least ten counts. The genes are TRBV7-9 and TRBJ2-7; D may be TRBD2 (6 bases). V lost 6 bases, J lost 3 bases, and 18 bases lay in between. The germline gives CDR1 SEHNR, CDR2 FQNEAQ (reference sequence). This CDR3 is built from 15 residues. CDR3 residues: CASSPAGTGIYEQYF. DNA for the CDR3: TGTGCCAGCAGTCCGGCCGGGACTGGAATCTACGAGCAGTACTTC.

As for this clone: Other DNA sequences in the same sample also yield this CDR3. The chain couples TRBV6-5 to TRBJ1-1; D may be TRBD1 (6 bases). The CDR3 runs 13 residues. Germline V lookup: CDR1 MNHEY, CDR2 SVGAGI. Trimming stripped 5 bases from V and 11 bases from J, with 18 bases between. CDR3 coding DNA: TGTGCCAGCAGTCGACAGGACTTGGACGGGGCTTTCTTT. This translates into CASSRQDLDGAFF.

The V and J genes are TRBV5-5 and TRBJ2-5, with 7 bases lining up with TRBD1. V lost 0 bases, J lost 1 base, and 6 bases stayed unmatched. Germline assignment: CDR1 SGHKS and CDR2 YYEKEE (reference sequence). The CDR3 has 16 amino acids. This chain's CDR3 is CASSLGPGTAQETQYF. Written as DNA, the CDR3 is TGTGCCAGCAGCTTGGGCCCCGGGACAGCCCAAGAGACCCAGTACTTC.

The CDR3 nucleotides are TGTGCCAGCCAAATCCAGGGACAGTCGTTCTTC. It translates to CASQIQGQSFF. The chain links TRBV2 to TRBJ2-1; 7 nucleotides agree with TRBD1. Unmatched junction bases numbered 10, after V lost 8 bases and J lost 15 bases. Germline V gives CDR1 SNHLY, CDR2 FYNNEI. This CDR3 has 11 residues. The whole variable domain, filled in from reference TRBV2 and TRBJ2-1, reads EPEVTQTPSHQVTQMGQEVILRCVPISNHLYFYWYRQILGQKVEFLVSFYNNEISEKSEIFDDQFSVERPDGSNFTLKIRSTKLEDSAMYFCASQIQGQSFFGPGTRLTVL.

CDR3 coding DNA: TGTGCCAGTAGTACCCAGGGACTAGCGGGAGGTTTCACCGGGGAGCTGTTTTTT. Its protein product is CASSTQGLAGGFTGELFF. This chain links TRBV19 with TRBJ2-2, with TRBD2 matching 15 bases. Germline assignment: CDR1 LNHDA and CDR2 SQIVND (reference sequence). The CDR3 totals 18 residues. The V gene end was trimmed by 4 bases and the J gene end by 4 bases; junction bases not matched to a gene: 7. The entire variable domain, with the rest obtained from reference TRBV19 and TRBJ2-2, is as follows: DGGITQSPKYLFRKEGQNVTLSCEQNLNHDAMYWYRQDPGQGLRLIYYSQIVNDFQKGDIAEGYSVSREKKESFPLTVTSAQKNPTAFYLCASSTQGLAGGFTGELFFGEGSRLTVL.

The CDR3 sequence: CASSLPGDTLTGELFF. In nucleotides, the CDR3 is TGTGCCAGCAGCCTCCCTGGGGACACACTCACCGGGGAGCTGTTTTTT. The V call is TRBV7-8, the J call TRBJ2-2, with D possibly being TRBD1 (6 bases). The CDR3 is made up of 16 amino acids. The V end was cut by 5 bases, the J end by 4 bases, with 17 bases between. CDR1 is SGHVS, CDR2 FQNEAQ, per germline.

The chain uses TRBV5-5 and TRBJ1-5; D is possibly TRBD1 (6 bases). CDR1 and CDR2 (germline): SGHKS, YYEKEE (reference sequence). The CDR3 spans 15 residues. Trimming cost V 4 bases and J 6 bases, with 17 bases left between them. The CDR3 loop is CASSRTGRGVQPQHF. The CDR3 nucleotides read TGTGCCAGCAGCCGGACGGGCAGGGGAGTTCAGCCCCAGCATTTT. Full variable domain (remainder filled in from reference TRBV5-5 and TRBJ1-5): DAGVTQSPTHLIKTRGQQVTLRCSPISGHKSVSWYQQVLGQGPQFIFQYYEKEERGRGNFPDRFSARQFPNYSSELNVNALLLGDSALYLCASSRTGRGVQPQHFGDGTRLSIL.

The chain uses TRBV6-5 and TRBJ1-1, with a tentative D call TRBD1 (6 bases). CDR3 length: 12 residues. Germline V CDR1 and CDR2: MNHEY, SVGAGI. The germline V and J ends were trimmed by 7 bases and 6 bases, with 12 bases remaining between them. CDR3 sequence reads: CASKDRDSEAFF. In DNA, the CDR3 is TGTGCCAGCAAGGACAGAGACTCTGAAGCTTTCTTT.

CDR3 loop: CASSLRLAGDAGELFF. CDR3 nucleotide sequence: TGTGCCAGCAGCTTACGACTAGCGGGAGACGCCGGGGAGCTGTTTTTT. This sequence joins TRBV11-3 and TRBJ2-2, with 12 bases lining up with TRBD2. The germline V gene encodes CDR1 SGHNT and CDR2 YENEEA. V shed 2 bases and J 6 bases; nucleotides not matched to a gene: 4. The CDR3 extends over 16 amino acids.

CDR3 sequence reads: CASSLGWATGSAYNEQFF. As DNA, the CDR3 is TGTGCCAGCAGCTTAGGTTGGGCGACAGGATCGGCCTACAATGAGCAGTTCTTC. The rearrangement uses TRBV11-2 and TRBJ2-1; TRBD1 might be the D (6 bases). The CDR3 has 18 residues. CDR1 is SGHAT, CDR2 FQNNGV, per germline. V lost 1 base, J lost 2 bases, and 18 bases lay in between.

This chain joins TRBV28 and TRBJ1-4, with TRBD1 as a possible D gene (6 bases). Germline lookup yields CDR1 MDHEN and CDR2 SYDVKM. Between the trimmed V and J ends, which lost 7 bases and 1 base, there was a span of 22 bases. This CDR3 has 18 amino acids. CDR3 sequence reads: CASNTESPGVETNEKLFF. CDR3 nucleotide sequence: TGTGCCAGCAATACTGAATCTCCAGGGGTCGAAACTAATGAAAAACTGTTTTTT.

This clone showed up just a few times. The rearrangement joins TRBV11-1 to TRBJ1-1; D is undetermined. Per germline, CDR1 SGHAT and CDR2 FQDESV (reference sequence). The CDR3 spans 13 residues. Between the trimmed V and J ends, which lost 0 bases and 1 base, there was a span of 3 bases. Here the CDR3 DNA reads TGTGCCAGCAGCTTAGCGCGGAACACTGAAGCTTTCTTT. As protein: CASSLARNTEAFF.

V and J are TRBV7-9 and TRBJ2-7; D is uncertain. V was shortened by 5 bases and J by 4 bases, with 9 bases between the two germline ends. Germline V lookup: CDR1 SEHNR, CDR2 FQNEAQ (reference sequence). The CDR3 extends over 12 amino acids. The CDR3 DNA sequence: TGTGCCAGCAGCCTGGTACTTTACGAGCAGTACTTC. Protein sequence: CASSLVLYEQYF.

The V gene is TRBV9, the J gene TRBJ2-2, with 7 bases fitting TRBD1. Trimming cost V 2 bases and J 2 bases; bases outside gene matches: 3. Germline CDR1 SGDLS, CDR2 YYNGEE. The CDR3 totals 15 residues. Written as DNA, the CDR3 is TGTGCCAGCAGCGTGGGACAGACTAACACCGGGGAGCTGTTTTTT. Translated: CASSVGQTNTGELFF. The whole variable domain, remainder taken from reference TRBV9 and TRBJ2-2, is DSGVTQTPKHLITATGQRVTLRCSPRSGDLSVYWYQQSLDQGLQFLIQYYNGEERAKGNILERFSAQQFPDLHSELNLSSLELGDSALYFCASSVGQTNTGELFFGEGSRLTVL.

This sequence joins TRBV28 and TRBJ1-5; D unresolved. Germline lookup yields CDR1 MDHEN and CDR2 SYDVKM. The CDR3 is made up of 13 amino acids. The CDR3 DNA sequence: TGTGGTGTTTCGTCGTATAGCAATCAGCCCCAGCATTTT. Amino acids: CGVSSYSNQPQHF.

This clone turned up a few times. The DNA for the CDR3 is TGTGCCAGCAGTGGTCCGGGACAGACAAATAGCAATCAGCCCCAGCATTTT. Amino acids: CASSGPGQTNSNQPQHF. The chain employs TRBV6-1 and TRBJ1-5; TRBD1 matches at 7 bases. V shed 4 bases, J shed 0 bases, and the junction held 9 bases outside the gene matches. The CDR3 contains 17 residues. Germline V lookup: CDR1 MNHNS, CDR2 SASEGT.

The chain couples TRBV27 to TRBJ1-1; TRBD1 agrees at 9 bases. Germline V gene lookup returns CDR1 MNHEY and CDR2 SMNVEV (reference sequence). Losses at the gene ends were 6 bases for V and 5 bases for J; bases not matched to a gene: 10. This CDR3 has 15 residues. The CDR3 coding sequence is TGTGCCAGCAGATCATATTCCGGACAGGGGACTGAAGCTTTCTTT. Translating gives CASRSYSGQGTEAFF.

This clone showed up just once. The chain is built from TRBV27 and TRBJ1-6, with TRBD1 matching over 8 bases. Germline V CDR1 and CDR2: MNHEY, SMNVEV (reference sequence). This CDR3 comprises 16 residues. J was trimmed by 5 bases and V by 5 bases; bases with no gene match: 8. This chain's CDR3 is CASSPRDRSHNSPLHF. The DNA of the CDR3 is TGTGCCAGCAGTCCCCGGGACAGGAGCCATAATTCACCCCTCCACTTT.

This chain joins TRBV7-9 and TRBJ2-5; TRBD1 agrees at 7 bases. Trimming at V came to 5 bases and at J to 0 bases, leaving 3 bases not matched to a gene. The germline gives CDR1 SEHNR, CDR2 FQNEAQ (reference sequence). This CDR3 has 14 amino acids. This chain's CDR3 is CASSVQGYQETQYF. The CDR3 coding sequence is TGTGCCAGCAGCGTACAGGGGTACCAAGAGACCCAGTACTTC.

The rearrangement links TRBV30 to TRBJ1-2, with a possible D match to TRBD1 (5 bases). Germline CDR1 reads GTSNPN; CDR2 reads SVGIG (reference sequence). The CDR3 sequence is 11 residues long. The V gene lost 8 bases and the J gene lost 4 bases, with 11 bases spanning the gap. CDR3 loop: CATQGFYGYTF. CDR3 DNA: TGTGCCACCCAGGGATTCTATGGCTACACCTTC.